This T cell receptor beta chain came from a study of TIL therapy for anti-PD-1-resistant metastatic lung cancer (dated by TCRdb to the early 2020s). Broadly, across the study: Tumors were collected before any PD-1/PD-L1 blockade, after which patients were given nivolumab, and patients who progressed were given lymphodepletion, an infusion of expanded TIL and IL-2. Enrolled patients had a median age of 54 years (range 38-75) and a median tumor PD-L1 proportion score of around 5.6%. The cohort was composed predominantly of lung adenocarcinoma, with four EGFR-mutant and two ALK-rearranged tumors included, and half of patients were identified as current or former smokers. Across the cohort, whole-exome sequencing showed a median non-synonymous tumor mutation burden of roughly 1.5 mutations per megabase. Tumor and peripheral blood T cell receptor beta sequencing was used to track clonotypes across tumor, expanded TIL product and serial blood samples. What the study reported, not specific to this receptor: Infused TIL clonotypes partially replaced the baseline peripheral repertoire then decayed over months, with no apparent association between persistence and response. Because the cohort was highly selected, with more treatment-naive, never-smoker and oncogene-addicted patients than is typical, generalizability is limited. The study protocol defined all tumor marker inferences as exploratory.

From the germline V gene, CDR1 is SGHTA and CDR2 is FQGNSA. V loses 0 bases of germline sequence and J loses 4 bases, and the interval between the two ends is 15 bases. Reading from cysteine to phenylalanine, the CDR3 counts 16 amino acids. Only CDR3 DNA is held: 48 bases, read in frame from base 1. The immunoSEQ v3 hsTCRB kit was used to amplify TCR beta CDR3 regions from genomic DNA through bias-controlled multiplex PCR. TCR libraries were sequenced on an Illumina NextSeq 500 to some 2.2 million read pairs for survey level or about 5-6.5 million for deep level. Concerning the study's data processing: V, D and J genes were assigned, non-productive sequences were removed, and clonality was reported by immunoSEQ Analyzer software. Repertoires were compared using productive Simpson clonality and Morisita overlap index of productive TRB rearrangements between infused TIL and blood. The absolute count of a clonotype in blood was estimated by multiplying the lymphocyte count by the CD3+ fraction and by the productive frequency of the clone. Here the immuneACCESS table is served through TCRdb, limited to in-frame sequences with V and J called. Missing clones are a known gap in these copies; in checked studies unresolved V genes cover under half, and the rest lacks a known reason. For V, J and clone size, that table is used; D and trimming come from the DNA. The sample records approximately 57,000 clones, around four fifths of which are singletons. The ten biggest clones cover 2.5% to 3.5% of the sample.

Per the publication, the time point label means: pre-treatment sample, taken before nivolumab and TIL therapy. A phase I trial run at two centers enrolled adults with stage 4 NSCLC between late 2017 and January 2020. Samples were obtained from a single-arm, open-label phase I trial in which tumor-infiltrating lymphocyte therapy with nivolumab was evaluated in advanced non-small cell lung cancer. Mononuclear cells from blood collected in EDTA tubes were isolated on a Ficoll gradient and snap-frozen as pellets, and DNA was then extracted using a Qiagen mini-prep kit. Concerning this clone: Its recognized antigen is unknown. Base-call qualities are not available, and no considerably larger clone is one nucleotide away.

The sequencing here drew on blood, taken at baseline. The receptor comes from a person between 30 and 79 years old with non-small cell lung cancer. This receptor chain uses TRBV7-2 and TRBJ1-2; the D gene is possibly TRBD1, with 6 bases matching. The DNA is TGTGCCAGCAGCTTAGCCATTGCCGTGACAGGCTATGGCTACACCTTC. The encoded protein is CASSLAIAVTGYGYTF.